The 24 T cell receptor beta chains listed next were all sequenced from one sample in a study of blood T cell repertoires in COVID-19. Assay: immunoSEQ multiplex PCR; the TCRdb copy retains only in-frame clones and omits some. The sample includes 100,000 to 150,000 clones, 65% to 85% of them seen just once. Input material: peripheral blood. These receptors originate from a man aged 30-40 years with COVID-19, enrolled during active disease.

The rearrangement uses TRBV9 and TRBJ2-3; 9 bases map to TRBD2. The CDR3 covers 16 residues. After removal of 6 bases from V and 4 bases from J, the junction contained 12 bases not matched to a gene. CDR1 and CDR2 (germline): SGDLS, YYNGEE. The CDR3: CASTRDSGGRSDTQYF. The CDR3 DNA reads TGTGCCAGCACCAGGGACAGCGGGGGGCGGTCAGATACGCAGTATTTT.

The CDR3 DNA reads TGTGCCAGTACCCCTCGAGGGAACTCCTACAATGAGCAGTTCTTC. It yields the protein CASTPRGNSYNEQFF. The gene calls are TRBV19 and TRBJ2-1; D possibly corresponds to TRBD2 (5 bases). CDR1 and CDR2 from the germline V gene are LNHDA and SQIVND (reference sequence). V gave up 7 bases and J gave up 0 bases, with 13 bases separating them. The CDR3 runs 15 residues.

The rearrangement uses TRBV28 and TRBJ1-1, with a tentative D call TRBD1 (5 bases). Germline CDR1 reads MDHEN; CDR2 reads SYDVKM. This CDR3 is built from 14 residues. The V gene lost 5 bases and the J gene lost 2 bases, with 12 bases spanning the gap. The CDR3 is CASSLDSSNTEAFF. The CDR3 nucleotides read TGTGCCAGCAGTCTCGACAGCTCAAACACTGAAGCTTTCTTT.

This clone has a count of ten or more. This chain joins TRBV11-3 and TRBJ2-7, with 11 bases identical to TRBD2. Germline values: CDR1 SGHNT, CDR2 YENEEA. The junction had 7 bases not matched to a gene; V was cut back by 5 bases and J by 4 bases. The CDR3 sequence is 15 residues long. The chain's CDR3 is CASSLTGTSGYEQYF. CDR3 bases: TGTGCCAGCAGCCTCACCGGGACTAGCGGATACGAGCAGTACTTC.

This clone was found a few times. The CDR3 loop reads CASSFDSGTGGLDGYTF. The DNA of the CDR3 is TGCGCCAGCAGCTTCGACTCCGGGACAGGGGGCTTAGATGGCTACACCTTC. The genes are TRBV5-1 and TRBJ1-2, with 12 bases fitting TRBD1. V dropped 2 bases and J dropped 6; count of bases not matched to a gene: 11. Germline CDR1 reads SGHRS; CDR2 reads YFSETQ. This CDR3 is built from 17 residues.

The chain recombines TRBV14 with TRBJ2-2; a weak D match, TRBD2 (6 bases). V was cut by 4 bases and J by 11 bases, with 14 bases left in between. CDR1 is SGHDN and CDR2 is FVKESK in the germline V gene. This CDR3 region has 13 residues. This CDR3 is CASSPRTEGELFF. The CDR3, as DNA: TGTGCCAGCAGCCCCCGGACGGAGGGTGAGCTGTTTTTT.

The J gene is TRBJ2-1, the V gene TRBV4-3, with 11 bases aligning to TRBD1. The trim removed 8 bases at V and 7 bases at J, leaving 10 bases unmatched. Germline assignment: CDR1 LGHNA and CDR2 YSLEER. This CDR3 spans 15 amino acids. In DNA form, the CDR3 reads TGCGCCAGCTCATCGGACAGGGGGCTATTAAATGAGCAGTTCTTC. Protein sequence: CASSSDRGLLNEQFF.

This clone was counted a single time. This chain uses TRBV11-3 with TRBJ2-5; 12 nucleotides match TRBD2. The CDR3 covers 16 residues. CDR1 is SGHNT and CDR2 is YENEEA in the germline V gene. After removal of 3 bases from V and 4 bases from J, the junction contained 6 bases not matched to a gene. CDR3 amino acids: CASSFRLAGEGETQYF. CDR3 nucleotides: TGTGCCAGCAGCTTCAGACTAGCGGGGGAGGGAGAGACCCAGTACTTC.

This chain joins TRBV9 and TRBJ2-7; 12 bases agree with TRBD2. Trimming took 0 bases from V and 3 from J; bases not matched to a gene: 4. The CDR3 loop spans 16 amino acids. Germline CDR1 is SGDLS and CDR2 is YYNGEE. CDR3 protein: CASSVGGTSGYYEQYF. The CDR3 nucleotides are TGTGCCAGCAGCGTAGGGGGGACTAGCGGGTACTACGAGCAGTACTTC.

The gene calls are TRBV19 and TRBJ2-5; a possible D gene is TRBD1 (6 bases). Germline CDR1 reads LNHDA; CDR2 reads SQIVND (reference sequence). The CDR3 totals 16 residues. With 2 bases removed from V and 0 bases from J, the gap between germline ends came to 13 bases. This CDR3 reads CASSINDKGDQETQYF. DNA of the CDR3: TGTGCCAGTAGTATAAACGACAAGGGGGACCAAGAGACCCAGTACTTC.

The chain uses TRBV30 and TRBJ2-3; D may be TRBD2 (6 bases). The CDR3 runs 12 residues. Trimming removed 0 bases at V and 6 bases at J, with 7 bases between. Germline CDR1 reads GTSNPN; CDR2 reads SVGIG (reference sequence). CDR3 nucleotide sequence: TGTGCCTGGAGTGTACGGGGGGATACGCAGTATTTT. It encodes CAWSVRGDTQYF.

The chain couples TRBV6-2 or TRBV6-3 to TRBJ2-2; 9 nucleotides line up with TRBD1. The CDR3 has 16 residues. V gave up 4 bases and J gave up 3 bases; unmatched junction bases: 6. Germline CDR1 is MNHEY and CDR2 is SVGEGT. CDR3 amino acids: CASSFTGTGHTGELFF. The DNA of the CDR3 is TGTGCCAGCAGTTTTACCGGGACAGGGCACACCGGGGAGCTGTTTTTT.

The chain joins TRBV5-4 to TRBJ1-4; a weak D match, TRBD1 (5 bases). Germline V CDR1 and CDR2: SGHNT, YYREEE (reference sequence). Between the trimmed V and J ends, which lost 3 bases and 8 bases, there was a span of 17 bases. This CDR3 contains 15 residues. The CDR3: CASSYRGGGKEKLFF. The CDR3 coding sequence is TGTGCCAGCAGCTACCGGGGGGGAGGAAAAGAAAAACTGTTTTTT.

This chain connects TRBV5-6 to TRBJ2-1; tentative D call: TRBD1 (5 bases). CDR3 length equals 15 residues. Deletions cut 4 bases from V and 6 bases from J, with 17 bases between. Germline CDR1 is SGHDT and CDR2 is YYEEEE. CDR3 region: CASSLGAAQGNEQFF. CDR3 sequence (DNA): TGTGCCAGCAGCCTCGGAGCTGCCCAGGGCAATGAGCAGTTCTTC.

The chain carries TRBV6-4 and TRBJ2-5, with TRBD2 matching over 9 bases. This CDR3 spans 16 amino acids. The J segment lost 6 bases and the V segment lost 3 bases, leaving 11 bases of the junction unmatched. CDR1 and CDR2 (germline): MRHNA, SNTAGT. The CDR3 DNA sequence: TGTGCCAGCAGTGATACGAGTAGCGGGGGCAGGAAGACCCAGTACTTC. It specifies CASSDTSSGGRKTQYF.

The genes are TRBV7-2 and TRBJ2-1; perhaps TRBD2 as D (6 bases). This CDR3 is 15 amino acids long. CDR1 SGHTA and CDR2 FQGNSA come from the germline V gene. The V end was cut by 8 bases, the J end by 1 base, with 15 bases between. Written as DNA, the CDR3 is TGTGCCAGCGGTCGGAGGGTGAGGTCCTACAATGAGCAGTTCTTC. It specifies CASGRRVRSYNEQFF.

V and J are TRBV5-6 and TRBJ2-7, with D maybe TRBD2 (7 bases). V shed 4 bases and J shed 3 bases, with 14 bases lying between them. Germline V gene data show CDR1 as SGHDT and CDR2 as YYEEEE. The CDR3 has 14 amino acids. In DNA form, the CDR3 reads TGTGCCAGCAGCGGGGGGGCCGCTTTCTACGAGCAGTACTTC. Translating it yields CASSGGAAFYEQYF.

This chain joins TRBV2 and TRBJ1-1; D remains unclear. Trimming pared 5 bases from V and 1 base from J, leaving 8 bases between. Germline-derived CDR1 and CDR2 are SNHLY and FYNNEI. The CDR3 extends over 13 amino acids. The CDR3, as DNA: TGTGCCAGCAGTTCATACGGGAACACTGAAGCTTTCTTT. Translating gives CASSSYGNTEAFF. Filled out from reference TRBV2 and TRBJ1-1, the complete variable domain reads EPEVTQTPSHQVTQMGQEVILRCVPISNHLYFYWYRQILGQKVEFLVSFYNNEISEKSEIFDDQFSVERPDGSNFTLKIRSTKLEDSAMYFCASSSYGNTEAFFGQGTRLTVV.

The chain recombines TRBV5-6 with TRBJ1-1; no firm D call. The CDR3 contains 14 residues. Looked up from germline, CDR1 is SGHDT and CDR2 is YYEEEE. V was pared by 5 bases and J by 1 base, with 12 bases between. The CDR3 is CASSRSVQNTEAFF. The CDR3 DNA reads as TGTGCCAGCAGTCGGAGCGTACAGAACACTGAAGCTTTCTTT.

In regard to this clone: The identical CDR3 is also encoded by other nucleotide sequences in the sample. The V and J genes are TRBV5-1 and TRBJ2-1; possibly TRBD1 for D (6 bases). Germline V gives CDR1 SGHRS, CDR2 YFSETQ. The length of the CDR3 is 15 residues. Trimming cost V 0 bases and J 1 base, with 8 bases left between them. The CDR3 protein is CASSLVQGSYNEQFF. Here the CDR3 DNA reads TGCGCCAGCAGCTTGGTGCAGGGGTCCTACAATGAGCAGTTCTTC.

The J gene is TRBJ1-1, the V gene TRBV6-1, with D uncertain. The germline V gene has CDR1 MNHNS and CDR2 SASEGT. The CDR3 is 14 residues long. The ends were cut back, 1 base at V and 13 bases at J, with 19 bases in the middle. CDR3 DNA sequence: TGTGCCAGCAGTGAAGTACAAGTAACGCCCGGGGTTTTCTTT. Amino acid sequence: CASSEVQVTPGVFF.

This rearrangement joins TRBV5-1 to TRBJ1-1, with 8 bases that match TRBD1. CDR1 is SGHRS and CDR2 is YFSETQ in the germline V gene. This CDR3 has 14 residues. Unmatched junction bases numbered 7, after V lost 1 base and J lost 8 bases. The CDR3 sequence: CASSLSGRDREAFF. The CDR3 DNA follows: TGCGCCAGCAGCTTGTCGGGGAGGGACAGGGAAGCTTTCTTT.

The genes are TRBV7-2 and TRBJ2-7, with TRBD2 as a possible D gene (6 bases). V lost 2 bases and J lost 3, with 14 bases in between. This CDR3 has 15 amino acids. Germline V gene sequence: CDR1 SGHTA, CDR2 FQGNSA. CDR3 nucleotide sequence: TGTGCCAGCAGCTTAATGGCTAGCGAAGTCTACGAGCAGTACTTC. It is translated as CASSLMASEVYEQYF.

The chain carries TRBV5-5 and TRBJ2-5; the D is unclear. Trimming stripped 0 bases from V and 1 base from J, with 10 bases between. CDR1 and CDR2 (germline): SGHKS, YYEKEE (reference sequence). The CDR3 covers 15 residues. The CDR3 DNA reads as TGTGCCAGCAGCTTGGGCACATCCCTCCAAGAGACCCAGTACTTC. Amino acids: CASSLGTSLQETQYF.